This T cell receptor beta chain was identified in a study of blood T cell repertoires in COVID-19. Study summary: The analysed material was cDNA or gDNA that came from T cells, B-cell-depleted T cells, or PBMCs.

The table came from immunoSEQ multiplex PCR; TCRdb's copy has only in-frame clones and leaves some out. The repertoire holds 90,000 or so clones, with around 87% as singletons. CDR1 is LGHDT and CDR2 is YNNKEL in the germline V gene (reference sequence). With 9 bases clipped from V and 4 bases from J, the junction kept 3 bases outside the gene matches. The CDR3 length is 12 residues. The V gene is TRBV3-1 (or the pseudogene TRBV3-2), the J gene TRBJ2-1, with TRBD2 matching 7 bases. Material: peripheral blood. The clonotype originates from a human donor in a cohort sampled during active COVID-19. The CDR3 DNA reads as TGTGCCAGTTGGGGAGGGTACAATGAGCAGTTCTTC. Its protein is CASWGGYNEQFF.